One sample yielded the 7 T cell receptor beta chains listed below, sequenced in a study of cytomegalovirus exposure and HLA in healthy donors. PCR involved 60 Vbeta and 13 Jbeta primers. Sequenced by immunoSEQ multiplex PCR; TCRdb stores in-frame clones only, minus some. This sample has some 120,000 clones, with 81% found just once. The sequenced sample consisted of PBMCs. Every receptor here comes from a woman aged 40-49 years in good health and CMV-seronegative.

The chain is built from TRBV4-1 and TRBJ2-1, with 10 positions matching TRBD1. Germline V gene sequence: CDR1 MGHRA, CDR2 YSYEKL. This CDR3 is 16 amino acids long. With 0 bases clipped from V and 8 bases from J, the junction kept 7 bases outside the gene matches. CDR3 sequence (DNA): TGCGCCAGCAGCCAAGAAGAGGGACAGGGGTCCCATGAGCAGTTCTTC. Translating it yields CASSQEEGQGSHEQFF.

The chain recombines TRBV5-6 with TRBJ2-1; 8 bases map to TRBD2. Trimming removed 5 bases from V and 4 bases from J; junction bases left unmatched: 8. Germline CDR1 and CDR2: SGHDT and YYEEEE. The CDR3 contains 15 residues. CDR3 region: CASSPGTRLYNEQFF. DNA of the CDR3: TGTGCCAGCAGTCCCGGGACTAGATTATACAATGAGCAGTTCTTC.

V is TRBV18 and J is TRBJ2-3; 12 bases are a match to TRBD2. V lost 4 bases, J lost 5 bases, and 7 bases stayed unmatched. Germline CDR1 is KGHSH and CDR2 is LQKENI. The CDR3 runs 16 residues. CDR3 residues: CASSRSSGGAKDTQYF. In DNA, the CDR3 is TGTGCCAGCTCACGGTCTAGCGGGGGGGCCAAAGATACGCAGTATTTT.

CDR3 coding DNA: TGTGCCAGCAGCACAAGCCCGGGACAGGGAAGGGGCGGCTACACCTTC. It encodes CASSTSPGQGRGGYTF. The chain joins TRBV7-9 to TRBJ1-2; 9 positions match TRBD1. The CDR3 length is 16 residues. Unmatched junction bases numbered 15, after V lost 5 bases and J lost 8 bases. The V gene's germline CDR1 is SEHNR and CDR2 FQNEAQ (reference sequence).

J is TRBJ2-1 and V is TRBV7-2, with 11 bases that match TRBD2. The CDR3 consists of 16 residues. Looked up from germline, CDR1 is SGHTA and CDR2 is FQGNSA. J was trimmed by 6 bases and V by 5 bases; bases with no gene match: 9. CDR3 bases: TGTGCCAGCAGCCCGACACTAGCGGGAGCGGCCAATGAGCAGTTCTTC. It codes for CASSPTLAGAANEQFF.

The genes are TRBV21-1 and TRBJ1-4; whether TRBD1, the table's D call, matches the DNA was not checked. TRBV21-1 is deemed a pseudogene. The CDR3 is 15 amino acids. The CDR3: CASFPGQLKNEKLFF. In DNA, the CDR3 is TGTGCCAGTTTTCCTGGACAGCTGAAGAATGAAAAACTGTTTTTT.

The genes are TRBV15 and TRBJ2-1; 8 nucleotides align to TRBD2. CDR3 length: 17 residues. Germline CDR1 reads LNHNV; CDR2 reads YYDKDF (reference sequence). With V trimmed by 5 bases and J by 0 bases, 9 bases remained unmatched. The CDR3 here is CATSSGGVVSSYNEQFF. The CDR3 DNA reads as TGTGCCACCAGCTCCGGGGGGGTGGTAAGCTCCTACAATGAGCAGTTCTTC.